The present T cell receptor beta chain was sequenced within a study of blood T cell repertoires in COVID-19. At the level of the study: Whether acute or convalescent, the COVID-19 samples came from the United States, Italy and Spain. From T cells, B-cell-depleted T cells, or PBMCs came the material, which was cDNA or gDNA.

CDR3 size: 14 residues. The germline V gene encodes CDR1 SGHRS and CDR2 YFSETQ. Trimming cost V 4 bases and J 6 bases, with 14 bases left between them. Authors' analysis steps: Scientists estimated how many nucleated cells there were by amplifying reference gene primers. Sequenced by immunoSEQ multiplex PCR; TCRdb stores in-frame clones only, minus some. That table furnishes V, J and clone size, whereas the DNA furnished D and trimming. The profile covers some 150,000 clones, with around nine tenths appearing a single time and about 1.5% taken by the ten largest. V usage is TRBV5-1 and J usage is TRBJ1-5; tentative D call: TRBD1 (6 bases). This receptor was taken from a woman aged 55-69 years with acute or convalescent COVID-19. Sequenced input: peripheral blood. CDR3 residues: CASSPGGAAQPQHF. The CDR3 DNA follows: TGCGCCAGCAGCCCGGGGGGGGCTGCTCAGCCCCAGCATTTT.